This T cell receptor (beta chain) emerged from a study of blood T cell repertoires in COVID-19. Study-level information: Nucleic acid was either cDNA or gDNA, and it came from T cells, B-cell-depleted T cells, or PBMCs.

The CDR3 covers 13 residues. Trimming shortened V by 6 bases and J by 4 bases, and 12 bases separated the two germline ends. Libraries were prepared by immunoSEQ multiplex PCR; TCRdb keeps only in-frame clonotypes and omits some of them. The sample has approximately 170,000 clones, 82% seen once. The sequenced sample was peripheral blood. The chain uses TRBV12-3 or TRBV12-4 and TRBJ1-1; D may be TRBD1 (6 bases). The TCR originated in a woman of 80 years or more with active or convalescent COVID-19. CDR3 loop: CASSTQGFTEAFF. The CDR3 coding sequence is TGTGCCAGCAGCACACAGGGATTCACTGAAGCTTTCTTT.